This entry describes one TCR beta chain. The data derive from a study of Tregs in tolerant kidney transplant recipients. V gave up 5 bases and J gave up 8 bases, with 19 bases separating them. The CDR3 is made up of 15 amino acids. From germline, CDR1 is SEHNR and CDR2 FQNEAQ (reference sequence). Libraries were prepared by immunoSEQ multiplex PCR; TCRdb keeps only in-frame clonotypes and omits some of them. The sample holds 90,000 to 130,000 clones; 90% are singletons and the top ten take approximately 0.34%. The TCR sequence derives from a human donor who received a combined kidney and bone marrow transplant. The sequencing here drew on CD4+ T cells from blood, taken before the transplant. The chain is built from TRBV7-9 and TRBJ1-3; no firm D call. The CDR3 region is CASSPTASGGDTIYF. CDR3 coding DNA: TGTGCCAGCAGCCCCACCGCTTCAGGCGGGGACACCATATATTTT.